The T cell receptor beta chain under discussion was sequenced for a study of preoperative IRX-2 immunotherapy in early breast cancer. With 4 bases removed from V and 0 bases from J, the gap between germline ends came to 10 bases. Germline V gene sequence: CDR1 MGHRA, CDR2 YSYEKL. CDR3 size: 15 residues. Stated treatment: preoperative locoregional IRX-2 cytokine immunotherapy. Preoperative locoregional IRX-2 cytokine immunotherapy was tested in the phase Ib source study. Libraries were prepared by immunoSEQ multiplex PCR; TCRdb keeps only in-frame clonotypes and omits some of them. The sample holds approximately 1,000 clones, 60% to 80% seen once.

The chain combines TRBV4-1 with TRBJ1-3, with no clear D. Material: tumor tissue, obtained before IRX-2 immunotherapy. This sequence was found in a human donor with breast cancer. The CDR3 region is CASSPTTSSGNTIYF. The CDR3 DNA reads TGCGCCAGCAGCCCGACAACCAGCTCTGGAAACACCATATATTTT.